This T cell receptor (beta chain) was observed in a study of Ad26.COV2.S vaccination and SARS-CoV-2 variants. Clones were sequenced by immunoSEQ multiplex PCR, and TCRdb holds only the in-frame ones, with some missing. The table lists fewer than 600,000 clones, 89% of them singletons. The CDR3 contains 15 residues. Germline V gives CDR1 SNHLY, CDR2 FYNNEI. V trimming: 6 bases; J trimming: 5 bases; junction bases outside the gene matches: 10. Treatment meaning: around 19 received Ad26.COV2.S at low or high dose, single or two shots; about 5 received placebo; per-sample allocation not given. Repertoires come from day 63 after the first vaccine or placebo injection.

This receptor was obtained from a person aged 18-65 years who received the Ad26.COV2.S COVID-19 vaccine or a placebo. J is TRBJ2-3 and V is TRBV2, with 8 bases identical to TRBD2. Material: peripheral blood, obtained in a trial of Ad26.COV2.S vaccine versus placebo. The CDR3 loop is CASRQLGLAGDTQYF. CDR3 sequence (DNA): TGTGCCAGCAGACAACTAGGACTAGCTGGAGATACGCAGTATTTT.